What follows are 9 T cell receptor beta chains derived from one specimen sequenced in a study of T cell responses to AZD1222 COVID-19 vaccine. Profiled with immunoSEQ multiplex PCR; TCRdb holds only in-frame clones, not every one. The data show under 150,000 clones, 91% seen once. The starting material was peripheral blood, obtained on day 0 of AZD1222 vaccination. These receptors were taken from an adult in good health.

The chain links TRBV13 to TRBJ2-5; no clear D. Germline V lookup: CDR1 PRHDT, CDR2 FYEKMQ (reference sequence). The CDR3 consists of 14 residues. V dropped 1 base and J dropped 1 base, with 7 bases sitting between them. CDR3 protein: CASSLVAVQETQYF. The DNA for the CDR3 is TGTGCCAGCAGCTTAGTGGCAGTCCAAGAGACCCAGTACTTC.

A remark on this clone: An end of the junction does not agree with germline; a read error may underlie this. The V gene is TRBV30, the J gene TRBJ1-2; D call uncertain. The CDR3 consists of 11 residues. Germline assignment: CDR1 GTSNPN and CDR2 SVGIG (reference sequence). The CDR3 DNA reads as TGTGCCTGGAGTGTAGATCAGGCCAGGTATTTC. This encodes CAWSVDQARYF. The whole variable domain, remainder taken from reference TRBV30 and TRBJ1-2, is SQTIHQWPATLVQPVGSPLSLECTVEGTSNPNLYWYRQAAGRGLQLLFYSVGIGQISSEVPQNLSASRPQDRQFILSSKKLLLSDSGFYLCAWSVDQARYFGSGTRLTVV.

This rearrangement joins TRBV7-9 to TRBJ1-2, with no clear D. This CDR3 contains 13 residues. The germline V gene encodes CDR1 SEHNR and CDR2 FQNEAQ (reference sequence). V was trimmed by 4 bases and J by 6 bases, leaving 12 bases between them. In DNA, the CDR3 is TGTGCCAGCAGCTCAAAGGGAGCGAATGGCTACACCTTC. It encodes CASSSKGANGYTF.

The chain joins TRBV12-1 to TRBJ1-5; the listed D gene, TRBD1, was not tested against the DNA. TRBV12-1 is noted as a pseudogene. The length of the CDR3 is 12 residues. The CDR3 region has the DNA TGTGCCAGCAGCCAATCAGGTAAGCCCCAGCATTTT. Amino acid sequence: CASSQSGKPQHF.

CDR3 bases: TGCAGTGGTGGGGCGGGCCACGAGCAGTACTTC. This translates into CSGGAGHEQYF. This chain joins TRBV20-1 and TRBJ2-7, with D perhaps matching TRBD1 or TRBD2 (5 bases each). Germline CDR1 DFQATT, CDR2 SNEGSKA (reference sequence). V was trimmed by 7 bases and J by 5 bases, leaving 12 bases between them. The CDR3 extends over 11 amino acids.

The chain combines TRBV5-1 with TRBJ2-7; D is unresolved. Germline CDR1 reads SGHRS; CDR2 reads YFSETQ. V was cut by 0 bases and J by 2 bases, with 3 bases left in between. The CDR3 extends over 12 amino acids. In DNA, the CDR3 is TGCGCCAGCAGCTTGGACACCTACGAGCAGTACTTC. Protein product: CASSLDTYEQYF.

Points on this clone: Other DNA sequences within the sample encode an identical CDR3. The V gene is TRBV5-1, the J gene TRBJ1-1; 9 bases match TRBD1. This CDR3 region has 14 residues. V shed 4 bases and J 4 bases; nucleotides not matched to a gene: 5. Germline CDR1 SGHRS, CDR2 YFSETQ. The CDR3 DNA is TGCGCCAGCAGCCTGGGACAGGGCTCCACTGAAGCTTTCTTT. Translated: CASSLGQGSTEAFF.

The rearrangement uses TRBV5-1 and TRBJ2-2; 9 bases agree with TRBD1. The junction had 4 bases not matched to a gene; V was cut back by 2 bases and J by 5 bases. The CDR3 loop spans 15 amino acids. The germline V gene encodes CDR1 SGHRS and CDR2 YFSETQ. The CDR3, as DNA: TGCGCCAGCAGCTTCGGGACAGGGAAAACCGGGGAGCTGTTTTTT. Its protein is CASSFGTGKTGELFF.

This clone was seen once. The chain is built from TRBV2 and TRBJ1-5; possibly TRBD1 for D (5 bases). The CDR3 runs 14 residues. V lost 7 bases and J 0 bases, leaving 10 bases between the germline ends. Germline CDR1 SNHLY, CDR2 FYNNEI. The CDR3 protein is CASMGVTSNQPQHF. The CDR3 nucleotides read TGTGCCAGCATGGGGGTTACTAGCAATCAGCCCCAGCATTTT.